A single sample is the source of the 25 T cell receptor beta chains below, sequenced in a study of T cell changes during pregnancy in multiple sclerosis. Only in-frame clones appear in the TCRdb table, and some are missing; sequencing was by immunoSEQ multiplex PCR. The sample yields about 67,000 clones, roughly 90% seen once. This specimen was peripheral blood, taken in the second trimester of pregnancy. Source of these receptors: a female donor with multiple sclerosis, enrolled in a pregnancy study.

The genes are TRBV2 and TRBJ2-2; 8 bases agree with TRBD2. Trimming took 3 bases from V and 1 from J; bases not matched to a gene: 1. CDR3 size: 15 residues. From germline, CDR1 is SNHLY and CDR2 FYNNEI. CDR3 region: CASSESGGNTGELFF. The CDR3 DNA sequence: TGTGCCAGCAGTGAGAGCGGGGGGAACACCGGGGAGCTGTTTTTT.

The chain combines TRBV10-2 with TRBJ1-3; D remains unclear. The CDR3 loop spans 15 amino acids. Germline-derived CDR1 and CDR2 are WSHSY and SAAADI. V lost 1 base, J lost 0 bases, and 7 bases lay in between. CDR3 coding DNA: TGCGCCAGCAGTGAGTGGAGTACCTCTGGAAACACCATATATTTT. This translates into CASSEWSTSGNTIYF.

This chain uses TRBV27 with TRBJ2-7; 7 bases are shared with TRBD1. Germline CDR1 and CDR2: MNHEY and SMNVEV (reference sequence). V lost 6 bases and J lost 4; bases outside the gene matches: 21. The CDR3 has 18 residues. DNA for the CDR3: TGTGCCAGCAGATCACGACCGGGACAGCAGCCGGGTAGGTACGAGCAGTACTTC. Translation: CASRSRPGQQPGRYEQYF.

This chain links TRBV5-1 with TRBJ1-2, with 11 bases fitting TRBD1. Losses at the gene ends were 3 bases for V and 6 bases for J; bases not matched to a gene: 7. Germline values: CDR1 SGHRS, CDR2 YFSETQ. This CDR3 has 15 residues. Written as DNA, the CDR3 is TGCGCCAGCAGCTCTATGGGACAGGGGGTGGATGGCTACACCTTC. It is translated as CASSSMGQGVDGYTF.

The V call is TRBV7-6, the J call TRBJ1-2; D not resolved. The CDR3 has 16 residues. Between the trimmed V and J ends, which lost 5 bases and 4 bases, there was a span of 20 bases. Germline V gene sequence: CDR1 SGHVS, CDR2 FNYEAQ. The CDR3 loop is CASSPMEAGNFYGYTF. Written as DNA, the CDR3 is TGTGCCAGCAGCCCTATGGAGGCGGGGAACTTCTATGGCTACACCTTC.

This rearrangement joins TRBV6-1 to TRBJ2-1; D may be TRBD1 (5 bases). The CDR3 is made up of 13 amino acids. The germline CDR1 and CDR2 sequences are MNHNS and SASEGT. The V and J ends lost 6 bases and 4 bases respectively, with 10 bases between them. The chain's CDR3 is CASRDQGYNEQFF. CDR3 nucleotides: TGTGCCAGCAGAGATCAGGGTTACAATGAGCAGTTCTTC.

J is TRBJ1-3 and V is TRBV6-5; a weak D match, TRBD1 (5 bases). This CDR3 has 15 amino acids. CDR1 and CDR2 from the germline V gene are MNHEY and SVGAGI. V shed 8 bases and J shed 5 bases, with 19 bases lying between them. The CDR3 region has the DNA TGTGCCAGCCACTTTTTTACAGGAACAAGAAACACCATATATTTT. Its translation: CASHFFTGTRNTIYF.

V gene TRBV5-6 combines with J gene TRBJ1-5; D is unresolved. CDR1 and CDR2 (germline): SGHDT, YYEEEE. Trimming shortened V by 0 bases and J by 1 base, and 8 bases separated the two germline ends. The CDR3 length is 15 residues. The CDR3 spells CASSLGRPSNQPQHF. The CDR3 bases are TGTGCCAGCAGCTTGGGCAGGCCCAGCAATCAGCCCCAGCATTTT.

CDR3 amino acids: CAISEFTGLISNYGYTF. CDR3 DNA: TGTGCCATCAGTGAGTTCACAGGGCTGATATCAAACTATGGCTACACCTTC. This chain links TRBV10-3 with TRBJ1-2, with D possibly TRBD1 on 6 matching bases. The V end lost 1 base, the J end lost 2 bases, and 17 bases lay between the germline ends. This CDR3 is 17 amino acids long. The germline V gene has CDR1 ENHRY and CDR2 SYGVKD.

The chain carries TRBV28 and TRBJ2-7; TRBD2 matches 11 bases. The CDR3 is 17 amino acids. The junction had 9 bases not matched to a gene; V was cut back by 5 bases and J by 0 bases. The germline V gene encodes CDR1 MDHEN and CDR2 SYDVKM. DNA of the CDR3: TGTGCCAGCAGTCGCCTACATACTAGCGGGAGCTCCTACGAGCAGTACTTC. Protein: CASSRLHTSGSSYEQYF.

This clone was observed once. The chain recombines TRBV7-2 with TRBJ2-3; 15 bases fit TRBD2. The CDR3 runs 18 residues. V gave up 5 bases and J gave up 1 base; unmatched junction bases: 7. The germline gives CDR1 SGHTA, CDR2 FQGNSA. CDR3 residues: CASSRTSGGAGGTDTQYF. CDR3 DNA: TGTGCCAGCAGCAGGACTAGCGGGGGGGCCGGGGGCACAGATACGCAGTATTTT.

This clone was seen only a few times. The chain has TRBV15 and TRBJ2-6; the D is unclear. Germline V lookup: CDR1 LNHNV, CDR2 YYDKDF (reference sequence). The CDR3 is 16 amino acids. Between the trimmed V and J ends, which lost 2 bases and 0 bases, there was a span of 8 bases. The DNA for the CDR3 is TGTGCCACCAGCAGAAAAACGGGCTCTGGGGCCAACGTCCTGACTTTC. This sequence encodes CATSRKTGSGANVLTF.

CDR3 region: CASWGGNSYNEQFF. The CDR3 DNA reads as TGTGCCAGCTGGGGAGGGAACTCCTACAATGAGCAGTTCTTC. The chain recombines TRBV27 with TRBJ2-1; 7 nucleotides match TRBD2. Germline V gene lookup returns CDR1 MNHEY and CDR2 SMNVEV (reference sequence). The CDR3 covers 14 residues. With V trimmed by 8 bases and J by 0 bases, 4 bases remained unmatched.

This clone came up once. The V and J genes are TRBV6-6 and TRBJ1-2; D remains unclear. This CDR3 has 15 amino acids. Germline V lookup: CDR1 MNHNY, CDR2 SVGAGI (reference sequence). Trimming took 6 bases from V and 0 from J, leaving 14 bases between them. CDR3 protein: CASRDYSAPNYGYTF. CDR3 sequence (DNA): TGTGCCAGCAGGGACTACAGCGCTCCTAACTATGGCTACACCTTC.

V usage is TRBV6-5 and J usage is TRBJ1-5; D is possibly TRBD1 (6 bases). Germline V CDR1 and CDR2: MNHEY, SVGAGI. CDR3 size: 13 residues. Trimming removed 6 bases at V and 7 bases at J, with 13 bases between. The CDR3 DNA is TGTGCCAGCAGCGCAGGGGAGGGACAGCCCCAGCATTTT. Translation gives CASSAGEGQPQHF.

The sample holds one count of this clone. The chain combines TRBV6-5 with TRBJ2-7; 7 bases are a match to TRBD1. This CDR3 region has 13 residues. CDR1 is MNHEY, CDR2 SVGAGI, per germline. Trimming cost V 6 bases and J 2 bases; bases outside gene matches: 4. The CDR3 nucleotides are TGTGCCAGCAGGGTGACAGGGACCTACGAGCAGTACTTC. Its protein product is CASRVTGTYEQYF.

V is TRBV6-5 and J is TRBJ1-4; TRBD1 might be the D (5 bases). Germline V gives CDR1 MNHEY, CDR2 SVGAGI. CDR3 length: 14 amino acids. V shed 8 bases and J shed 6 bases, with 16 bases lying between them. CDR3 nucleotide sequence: TGTGCCAGCGCCTCAGGGAGGGTGGATGAAAAACTGTTTTTT. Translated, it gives CASASGRVDEKLFF.

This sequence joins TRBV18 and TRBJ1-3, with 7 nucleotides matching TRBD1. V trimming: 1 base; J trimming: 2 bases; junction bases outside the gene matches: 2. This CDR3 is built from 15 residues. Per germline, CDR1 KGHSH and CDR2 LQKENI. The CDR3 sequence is CASSPLQGAGNTIYF. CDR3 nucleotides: TGTGCCAGCTCACCACTCCAGGGGGCTGGAAACACCATATATTTT.

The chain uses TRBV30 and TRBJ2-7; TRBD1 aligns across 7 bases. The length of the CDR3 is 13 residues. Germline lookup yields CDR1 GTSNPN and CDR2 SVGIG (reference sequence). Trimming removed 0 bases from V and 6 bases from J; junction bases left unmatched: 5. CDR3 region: CAWSVDRVSEQYF. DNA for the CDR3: TGTGCCTGGAGTGTAGACAGGGTCTCCGAGCAGTACTTC.

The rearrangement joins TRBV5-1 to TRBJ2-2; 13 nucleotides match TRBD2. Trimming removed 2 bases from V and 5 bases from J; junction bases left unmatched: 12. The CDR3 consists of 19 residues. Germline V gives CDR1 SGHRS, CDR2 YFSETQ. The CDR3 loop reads CASSFKPPGLAGPTGELFF. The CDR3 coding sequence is TGCGCCAGCAGCTTTAAACCACCGGGACTAGCGGGACCTACCGGGGAGCTGTTTTTT.

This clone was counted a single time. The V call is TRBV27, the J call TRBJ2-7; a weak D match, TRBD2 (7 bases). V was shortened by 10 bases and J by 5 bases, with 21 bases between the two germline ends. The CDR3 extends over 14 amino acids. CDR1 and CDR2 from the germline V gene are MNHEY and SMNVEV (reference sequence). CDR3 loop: CANHNLRGADEQYF. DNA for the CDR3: TGTGCCAACCACAACCTCCGGGGGGCCGACGAGCAGTACTTC.

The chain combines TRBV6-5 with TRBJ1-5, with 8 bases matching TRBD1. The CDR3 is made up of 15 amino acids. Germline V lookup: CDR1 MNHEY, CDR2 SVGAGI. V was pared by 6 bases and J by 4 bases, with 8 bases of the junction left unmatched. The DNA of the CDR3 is TGTGCCAGCAGACTACAGGGGGACGGAAATCAGCCCCAGCATTTT. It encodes CASRLQGDGNQPQHF.

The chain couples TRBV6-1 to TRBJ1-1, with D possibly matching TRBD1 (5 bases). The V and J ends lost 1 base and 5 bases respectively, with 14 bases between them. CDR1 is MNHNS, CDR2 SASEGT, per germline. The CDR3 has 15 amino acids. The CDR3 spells CASSEEQGGGTEAFF. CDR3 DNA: TGTGCCAGCAGTGAAGAGCAGGGAGGTGGGACTGAAGCTTTCTTT.

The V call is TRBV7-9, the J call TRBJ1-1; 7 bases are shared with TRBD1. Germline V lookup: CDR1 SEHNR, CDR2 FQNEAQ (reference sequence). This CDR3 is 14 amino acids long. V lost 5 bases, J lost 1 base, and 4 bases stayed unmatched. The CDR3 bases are TGTGCCAGCAGCGCTAACAGGGGGAACACTGAAGCTTTCTTT. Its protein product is CASSANRGNTEAFF.

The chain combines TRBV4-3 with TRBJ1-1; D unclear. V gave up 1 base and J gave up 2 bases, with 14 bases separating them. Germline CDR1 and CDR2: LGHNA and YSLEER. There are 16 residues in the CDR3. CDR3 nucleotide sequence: TGCGCCAGCAGCCAAGGGCGGCGGCCGCTTAACACTGAAGCTTTCTTT. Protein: CASSQGRRPLNTEAFF.